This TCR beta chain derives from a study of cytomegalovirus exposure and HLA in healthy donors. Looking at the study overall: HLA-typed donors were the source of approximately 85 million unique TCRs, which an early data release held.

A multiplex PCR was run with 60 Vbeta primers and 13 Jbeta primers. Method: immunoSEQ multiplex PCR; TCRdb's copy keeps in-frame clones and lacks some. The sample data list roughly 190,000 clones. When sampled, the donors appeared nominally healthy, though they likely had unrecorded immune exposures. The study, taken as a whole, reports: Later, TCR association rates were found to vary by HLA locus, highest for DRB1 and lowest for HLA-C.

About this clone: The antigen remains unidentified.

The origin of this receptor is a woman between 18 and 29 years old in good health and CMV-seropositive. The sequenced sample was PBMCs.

For the CDR3, the DNA is TGTGCCAGCAGCCCAGGCAGCCAAAACACTGAAGCTTTCTTT. This sequence encodes CASSPGSQNTEAFF. The V gene is TRBV7-9, the J gene TRBJ1-1; no reliable D call. Trimming cost V 5 bases and J 2 bases, with 12 bases left between them. Germline loops: CDR1 SEHNR, CDR2 FQNEAQ (reference sequence). The CDR3 has 14 residues.